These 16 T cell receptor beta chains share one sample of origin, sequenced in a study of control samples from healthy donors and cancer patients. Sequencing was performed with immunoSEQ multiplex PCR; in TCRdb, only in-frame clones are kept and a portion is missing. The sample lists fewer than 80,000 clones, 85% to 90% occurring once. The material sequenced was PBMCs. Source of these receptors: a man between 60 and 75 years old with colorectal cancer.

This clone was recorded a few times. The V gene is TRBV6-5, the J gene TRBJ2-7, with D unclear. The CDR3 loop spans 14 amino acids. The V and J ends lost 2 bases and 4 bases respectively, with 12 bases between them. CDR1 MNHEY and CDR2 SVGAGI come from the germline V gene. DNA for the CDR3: TGTGCCAGCAGTTACGCACCCTCAGGATACGAGCAGTACTTC. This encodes CASSYAPSGYEQYF.

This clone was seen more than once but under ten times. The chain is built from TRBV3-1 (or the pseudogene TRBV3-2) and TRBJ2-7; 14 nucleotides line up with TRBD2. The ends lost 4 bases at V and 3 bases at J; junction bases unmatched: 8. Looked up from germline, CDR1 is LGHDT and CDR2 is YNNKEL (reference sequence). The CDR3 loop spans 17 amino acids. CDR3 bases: TGTGCCAGCAGCCTCGCAGGACTAGCGGGGGGTGGCTACGAGCAGTACTTC. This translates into CASSLAGLAGGGYEQYF.

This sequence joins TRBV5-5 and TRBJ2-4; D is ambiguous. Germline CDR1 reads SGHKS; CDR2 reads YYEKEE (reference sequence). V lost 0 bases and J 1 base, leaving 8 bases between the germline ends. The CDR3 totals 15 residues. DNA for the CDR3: TGTGCCAGCAGCTTGGAGGTGGGGGCCAAAAACATTCAGTACTTC. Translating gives CASSLEVGAKNIQYF.

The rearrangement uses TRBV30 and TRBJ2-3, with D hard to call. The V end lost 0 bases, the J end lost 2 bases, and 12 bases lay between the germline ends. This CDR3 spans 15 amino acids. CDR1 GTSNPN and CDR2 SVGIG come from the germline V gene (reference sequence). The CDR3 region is CAWSVLGSFTDTQYF. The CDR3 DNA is TGTGCCTGGAGTGTACTTGGGTCCTTCACAGATACGCAGTATTTT.

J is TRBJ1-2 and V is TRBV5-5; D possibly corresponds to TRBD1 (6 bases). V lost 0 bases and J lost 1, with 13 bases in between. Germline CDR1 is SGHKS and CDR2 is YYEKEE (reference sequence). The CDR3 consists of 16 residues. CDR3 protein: CASSLDRVPLNYGYTF. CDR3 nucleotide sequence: TGTGCCAGCAGCTTGGACAGGGTGCCCCTTAACTATGGCTACACCTTC.

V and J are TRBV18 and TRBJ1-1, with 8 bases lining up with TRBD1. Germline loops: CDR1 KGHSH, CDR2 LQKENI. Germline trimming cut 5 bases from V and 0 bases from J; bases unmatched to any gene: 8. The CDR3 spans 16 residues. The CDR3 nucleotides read TGTGCCAGCTCAGTAGGACAGGGCACTCTGAACACTGAAGCTTTCTTT. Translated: CASSVGQGTLNTEAFF.

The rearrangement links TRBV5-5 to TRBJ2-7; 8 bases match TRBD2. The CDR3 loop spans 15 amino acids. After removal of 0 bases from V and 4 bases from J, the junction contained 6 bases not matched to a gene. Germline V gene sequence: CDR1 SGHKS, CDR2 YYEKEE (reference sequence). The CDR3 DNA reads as TGTGCCAGCAGCTTGGCTGGCGGGGGGATGTACGAGCAGTACTTC. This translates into CASSLAGGGMYEQYF.

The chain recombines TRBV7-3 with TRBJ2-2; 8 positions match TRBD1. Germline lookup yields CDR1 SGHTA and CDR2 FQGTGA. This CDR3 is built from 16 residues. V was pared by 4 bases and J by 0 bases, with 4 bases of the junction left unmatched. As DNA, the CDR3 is TGTGCCAGCAGCTCCCTGGGACAGGCGAACACCGGGGAGCTGTTTTTT. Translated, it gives CASSSLGQANTGELFF.

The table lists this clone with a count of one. CDR3 in DNA: TGTGCCAGCAGCTTAGGGACTAGGGGGAGAGGCTACGAGCAGTACTTC. Translating it yields CASSLGTRGRGYEQYF. This chain joins TRBV7-2 and TRBJ2-7; D possibly corresponds to TRBD2 (7 bases). CDR1 and CDR2 (germline): SGHTA, FQGNSA. V gave up 1 base and J gave up 3 bases, with 16 bases separating them. The CDR3 is made up of 16 amino acids.

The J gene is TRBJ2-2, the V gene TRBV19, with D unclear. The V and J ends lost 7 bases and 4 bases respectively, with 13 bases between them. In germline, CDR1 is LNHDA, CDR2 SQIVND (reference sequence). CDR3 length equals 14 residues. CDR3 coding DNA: TGTGCCAGTACTCCGCCCAGTCCCACCGGGGAGCTGTTTTTT. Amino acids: CASTPPSPTGELFF. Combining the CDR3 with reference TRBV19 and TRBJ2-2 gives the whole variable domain DGGITQSPKYLFRKEGQNVTLSCEQNLNHDAMYWYRQDPGQGLRLIYYSQIVNDFQKGDIAEGYSVSREKKESFPLTVTSAQKNPTAFYLCASTPPSPTGELFFGEGSRLTVL.

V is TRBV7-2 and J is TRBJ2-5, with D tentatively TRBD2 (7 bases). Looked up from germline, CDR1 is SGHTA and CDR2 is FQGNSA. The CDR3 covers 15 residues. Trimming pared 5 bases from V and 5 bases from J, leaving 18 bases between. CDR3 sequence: CASSRGAAPGETQYF. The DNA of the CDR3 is TGTGCCAGCAGCCGGGGGGCGGCCCCAGGGGAGACCCAGTACTTC.

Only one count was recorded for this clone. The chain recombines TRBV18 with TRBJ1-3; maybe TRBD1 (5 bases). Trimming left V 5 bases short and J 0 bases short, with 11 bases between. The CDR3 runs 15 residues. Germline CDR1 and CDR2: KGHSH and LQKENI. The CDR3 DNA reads TGTGCCAGCTCAGATCGGACAAGCTCTGGAAACACCATATATTTT. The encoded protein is CASSDRTSSGNTIYF.

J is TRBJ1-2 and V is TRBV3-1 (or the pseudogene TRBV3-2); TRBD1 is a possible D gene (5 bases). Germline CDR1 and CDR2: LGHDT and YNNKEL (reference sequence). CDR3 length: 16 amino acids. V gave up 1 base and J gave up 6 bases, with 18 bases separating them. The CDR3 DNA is TGTGCCAGCAGCCAAGCCGCCCGGGGGGGAGTTGATGGCTACACCTTC. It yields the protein CASSQAARGGVDGYTF.

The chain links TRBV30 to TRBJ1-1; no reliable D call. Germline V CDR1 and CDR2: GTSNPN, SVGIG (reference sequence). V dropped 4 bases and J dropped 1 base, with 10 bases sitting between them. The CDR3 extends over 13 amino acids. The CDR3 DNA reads TGTGCCTGGAACGGACCGACGAACACTGAAGCTTTCTTT. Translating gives CAWNGPTNTEAFF.

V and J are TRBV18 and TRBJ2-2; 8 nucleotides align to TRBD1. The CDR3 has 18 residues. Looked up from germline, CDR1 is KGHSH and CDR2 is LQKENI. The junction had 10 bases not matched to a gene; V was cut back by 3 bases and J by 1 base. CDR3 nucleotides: TGTGCCAGCTCACCCGTCCCACAGGGGGACCTGAACACCGGGGAGCTGTTTTTT. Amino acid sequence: CASSPVPQGDLNTGELFF. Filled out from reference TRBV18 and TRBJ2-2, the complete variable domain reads NAGVMQNPRHLVRRRGQEARLRCSPMKGHSHVYWYRQLPEEGLKFMVYLQKENIIDESGMPKERFSAEFPKEGPSILRIQQVVRGDSAAYFCASSPVPQGDLNTGELFFGEGSRLTVL.

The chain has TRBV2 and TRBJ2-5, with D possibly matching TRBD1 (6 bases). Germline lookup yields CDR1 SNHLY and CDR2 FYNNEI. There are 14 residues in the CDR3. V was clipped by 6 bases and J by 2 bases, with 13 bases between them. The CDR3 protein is CASSSRTVQETQYF. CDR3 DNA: TGTGCCAGCAGCAGCCGGACAGTACAAGAGACCCAGTACTTC. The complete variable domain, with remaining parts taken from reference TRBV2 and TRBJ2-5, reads EPEVTQTPSHQVTQMGQEVILRCVPISNHLYFYWYRQILGQKVEFLVSFYNNEISEKSEIFDDQFSVERPDGSNFTLKIRSTKLEDSAMYFCASSSRTVQETQYFGPGTRLLVL.